The 6 T cell receptor beta chains in this list originate from one sample, sequenced in a study of CD8 T cells in Susac syndrome. The RNA, roughly 0.5 to 1 ug, was put through reverse transcription using random hexamers. TCRdb fed the immunoSEQ multiplex PCR reads into MiXCR, producing one record per CDR3 protein. Of some 140,000 distinct CDR3 sequences in the sample, roughly 94% were seen once. Sequencing was performed on CD8+ T cells from PBMCs. These receptors were obtained from a human donor with Susac syndrome.

The chain has TRBV9 and TRBJ1-1, with D perhaps TRBD1 (6 bases). Trimming cost V 4 bases and J 0 bases, with 13 bases left between them. This CDR3 has 15 amino acids. Germline assignment: CDR1 SGDLS and CDR2 YYNGEE. CDR3 in amino acids: CASSHTDSLNTEAFF. CDR3 bases: TGTGCCAGCAGCCATACGGACAGCCTGAACACTGAAGCTTTCTTT.

This chain connects TRBV7-3 to TRBJ2-3; a weak D match, TRBD2 (6 bases). The CDR3 extends over 13 amino acids. Trimming left V 8 bases short and J 3 bases short, with 12 bases between. Germline-derived CDR1 and CDR2 are SGHTA and FQGTGA. For the CDR3, the DNA is TGTGCCAGCGGCAGGGAGGTAACAGATACGCAGTATTTT. Translating it yields CASGREVTDTQYF. The complete variable domain, with remaining parts taken from reference TRBV7-3 and TRBJ2-3, reads GAGVSQTPSNKVTEKGKYVELRCDPISGHTALYWYRQSLGQGPEFLIYFQGTGAADDSGLPNDRFFAVRPEGSVSTLKIQRTERGDSAVYLCASGREVTDTQYFGPGTRLTVL.

The V call is TRBV6-5, the J call TRBJ1-1; the match to TRBD1 covers 8 bases. J gave up 4 bases and V 4 bases, and 5 bases lay outside the gene matches. Germline CDR1 is MNHEY and CDR2 is SVGAGI. This CDR3 has 14 residues. CDR3 region: CASSLQGEATEAFF. In DNA form, the CDR3 reads TGTGCCAGCAGTTTACAGGGGGAAGCCACTGAAGCTTTCTTT.

The V call is TRBV12-3 or TRBV12-4, the J call TRBJ1-2; 7 bases align to TRBD1. V dropped 5 bases and J dropped 0; count of bases not matched to a gene: 12. The CDR3 runs to 17 residues. The CDR3 reads CASSRDSPFHPNYGYTF. Written as DNA, the CDR3 is TGTGCCAGCAGTCGGGACAGCCCCTTCCACCCTAACTATGGCTACACCTTC.

The chain employs TRBV4-1 and TRBJ2-7; D possibly corresponds to TRBD2 (6 bases). V shed 6 bases and J shed 2 bases, with 14 bases lying between them. The CDR3 consists of 14 residues. Germline V gene data show CDR1 as MGHRA and CDR2 as YSYEKL. Here the CDR3 reads CASRWRGGAYEQYF. The CDR3 DNA follows: TGCGCCAGCAGGTGGCGGGGCGGAGCCTACGAGCAGTACTTC.

The gene calls are TRBV28 and TRBJ2-1; 13 positions match TRBD2. Germline CDR1 and CDR2: MDHEN and SYDVKM. The CDR3 is made up of 18 amino acids. Germline trimming cut 2 bases from V and 6 bases from J; bases unmatched to any gene: 10. Here the CDR3 reads CASSLGLAGVGVLNEQFF. CDR3 nucleotide sequence: TGTGCCAGCAGTTTAGGACTAGCGGGAGTCGGAGTTCTCAATGAGCAGTTCTTC.